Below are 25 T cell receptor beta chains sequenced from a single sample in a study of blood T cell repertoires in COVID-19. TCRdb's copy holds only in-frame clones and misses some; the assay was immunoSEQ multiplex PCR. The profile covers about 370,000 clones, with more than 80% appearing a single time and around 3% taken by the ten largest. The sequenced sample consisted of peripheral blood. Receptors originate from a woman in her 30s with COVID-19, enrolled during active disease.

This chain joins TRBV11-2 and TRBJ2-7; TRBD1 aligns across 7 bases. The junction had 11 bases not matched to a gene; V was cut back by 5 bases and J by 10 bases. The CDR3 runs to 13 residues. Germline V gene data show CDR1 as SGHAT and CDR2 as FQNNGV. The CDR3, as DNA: TGTGCCAGCAGCCTGAGGGGACAGCCTTCACAGTACTTC. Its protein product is CASSLRGQPSQYF.

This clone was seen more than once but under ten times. The CDR3: CARAGGQPQHF. CDR3 in DNA: TGTGCCCGTGCCGGGGGGCAGCCCCAGCATTTT. The rearrangement uses TRBV28 and TRBJ1-5, with a possible D match to TRBD1 (5 bases). Germline V CDR1 and CDR2: MDHEN, SYDVKM. The CDR3 is 11 residues long. Trimming took 11 bases from V and 7 from J, leaving 12 bases between them. The full variable domain, its missing parts supplied by reference TRBV28 and TRBJ1-5, is DVKVTQSSRYLVKRTGEKVFLECVQDMDHENMFWYRQDPGLGLRLIYFSYDVKMKEKGDIPEGYSVSREKKERFSLILESASTNQTSMYLCARAGGQPQHFGDGTRLSIL.

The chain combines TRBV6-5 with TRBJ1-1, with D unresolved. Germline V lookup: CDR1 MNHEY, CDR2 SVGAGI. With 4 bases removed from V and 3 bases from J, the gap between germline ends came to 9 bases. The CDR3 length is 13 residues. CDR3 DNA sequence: TGTGCCAGCAGTTGGGCAGAGTACACTGAAGCTTTCTTT. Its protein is CASSWAEYTEAFF.

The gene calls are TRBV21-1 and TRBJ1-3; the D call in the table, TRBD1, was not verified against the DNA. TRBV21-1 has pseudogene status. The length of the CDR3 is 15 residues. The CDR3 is CQTGTGSSSGNTIYF. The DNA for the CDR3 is TGTCAAACCGGGACAGGGTCGAGCTCTGGAAACACCATATATTTT.

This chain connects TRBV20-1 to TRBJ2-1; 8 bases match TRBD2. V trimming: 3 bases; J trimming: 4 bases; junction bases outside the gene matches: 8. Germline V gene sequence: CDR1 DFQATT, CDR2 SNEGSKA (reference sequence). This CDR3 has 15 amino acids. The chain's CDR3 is CSASGAAGEYNEQFF. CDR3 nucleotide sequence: TGCAGTGCTAGTGGGGCAGCGGGAGAGTACAATGAGCAGTTCTTC.

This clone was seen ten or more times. The CDR3 DNA reads as TGTGCCAGCAGCTTCGAACAGGCCCCAAAGACCCAGTACTTC. Residues: CASSFEQAPKTQYF. The chain has TRBV7-9 and TRBJ2-5, with a possible D match to TRBD1 (5 bases). V lost 3 bases to trimming and J lost 6 bases, with 14 bases between them. Germline lookup yields CDR1 SEHNR and CDR2 FQNEAQ (reference sequence). The CDR3 totals 14 residues.

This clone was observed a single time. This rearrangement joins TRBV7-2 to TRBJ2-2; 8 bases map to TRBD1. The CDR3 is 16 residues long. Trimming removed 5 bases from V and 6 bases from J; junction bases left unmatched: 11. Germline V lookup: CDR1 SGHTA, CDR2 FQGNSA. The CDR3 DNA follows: TGTGCCAGCAGCCCGAGGCCCAGGGGGCAGGCCGGGGAGCTGTTTTTT. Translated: CASSPRPRGQAGELFF.

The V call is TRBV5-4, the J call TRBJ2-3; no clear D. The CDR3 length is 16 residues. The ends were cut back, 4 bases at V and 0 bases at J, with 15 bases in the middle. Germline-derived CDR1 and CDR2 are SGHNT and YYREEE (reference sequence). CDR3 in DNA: TGTGCCAGCAGCCCCGAGGTGGGTCGAAGCACAGATACGCAGTATTTT. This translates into CASSPEVGRSTDTQYF.

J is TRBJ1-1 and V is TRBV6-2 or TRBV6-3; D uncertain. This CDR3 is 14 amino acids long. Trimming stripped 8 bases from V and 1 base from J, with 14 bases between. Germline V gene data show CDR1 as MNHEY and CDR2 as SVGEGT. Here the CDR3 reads CASRPGITNTEAFF. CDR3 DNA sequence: TGTGCCAGCCGCCCGGGCATCACGAACACTGAAGCTTTCTTT.

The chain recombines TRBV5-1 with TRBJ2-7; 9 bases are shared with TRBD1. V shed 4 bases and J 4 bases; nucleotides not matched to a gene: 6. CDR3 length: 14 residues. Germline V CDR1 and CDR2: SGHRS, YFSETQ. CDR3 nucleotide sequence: TGCGCCAGCAGCATGACAGGGGGTCAGTACGAGCAGTACTTC. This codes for CASSMTGGQYEQYF.

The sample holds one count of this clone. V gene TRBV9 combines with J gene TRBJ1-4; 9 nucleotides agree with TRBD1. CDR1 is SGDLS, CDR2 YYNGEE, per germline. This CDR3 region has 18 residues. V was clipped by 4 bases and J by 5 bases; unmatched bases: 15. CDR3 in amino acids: CASSRGRDRAFLNEKLFF. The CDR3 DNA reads TGTGCCAGCAGCCGGGGCCGGGACAGGGCGTTTTTAAATGAAAAACTGTTTTTT.

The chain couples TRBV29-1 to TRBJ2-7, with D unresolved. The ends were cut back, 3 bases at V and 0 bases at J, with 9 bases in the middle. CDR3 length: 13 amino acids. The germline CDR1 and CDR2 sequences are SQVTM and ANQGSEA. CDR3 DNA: TGCAGCGTTGAGCACCCCGGCTCCTACGAGCAGTACTTC. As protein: CSVEHPGSYEQYF.

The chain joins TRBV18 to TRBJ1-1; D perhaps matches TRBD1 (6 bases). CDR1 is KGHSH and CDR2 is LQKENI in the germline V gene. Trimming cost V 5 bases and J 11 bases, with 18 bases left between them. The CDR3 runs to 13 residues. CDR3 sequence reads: CASSAGASDEAFF. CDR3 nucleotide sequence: TGTGCCAGCTCAGCAGGGGCATCTGATGAGGCTTTCTTT.

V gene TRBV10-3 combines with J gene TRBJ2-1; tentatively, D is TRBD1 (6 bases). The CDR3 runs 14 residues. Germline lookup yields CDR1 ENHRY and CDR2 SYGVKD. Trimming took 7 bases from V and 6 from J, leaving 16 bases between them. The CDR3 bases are TGTGCCATCACCCGGGACATACTAACCAATGAGCAGTTCTTC. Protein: CAITRDILTNEQFF.

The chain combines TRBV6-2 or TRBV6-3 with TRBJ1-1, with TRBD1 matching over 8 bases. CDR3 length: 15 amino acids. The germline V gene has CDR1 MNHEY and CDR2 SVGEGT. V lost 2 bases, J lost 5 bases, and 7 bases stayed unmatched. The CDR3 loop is CASSYLTGAGTEAFF. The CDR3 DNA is TGTGCCAGCAGTTACCTGACAGGGGCGGGGACTGAAGCTTTCTTT.

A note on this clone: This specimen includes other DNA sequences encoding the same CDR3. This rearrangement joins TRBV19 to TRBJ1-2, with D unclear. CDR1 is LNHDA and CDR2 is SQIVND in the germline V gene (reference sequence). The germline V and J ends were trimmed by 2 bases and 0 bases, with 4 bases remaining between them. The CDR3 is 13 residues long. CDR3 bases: TGTGCCAGTAGTATACAGGCTAACTATGGCTACACCTTC. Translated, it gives CASSIQANYGYTF.

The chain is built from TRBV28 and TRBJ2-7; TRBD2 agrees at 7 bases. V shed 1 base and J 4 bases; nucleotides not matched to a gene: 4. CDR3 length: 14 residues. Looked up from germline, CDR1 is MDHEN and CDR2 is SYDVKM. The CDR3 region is CASSLSGGWYEQYF. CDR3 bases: TGTGCCAGCAGTTTATCGGGGGGTTGGTACGAGCAGTACTTC.

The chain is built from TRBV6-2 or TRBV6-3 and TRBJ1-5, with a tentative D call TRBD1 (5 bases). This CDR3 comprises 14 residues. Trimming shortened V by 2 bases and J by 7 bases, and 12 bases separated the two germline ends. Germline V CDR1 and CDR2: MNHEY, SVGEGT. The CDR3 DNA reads TGTGCCAGCAGTTACCTCAGGGTTGCACAGCCCCAGCATTTT. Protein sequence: CASSYLRVAQPQHF.

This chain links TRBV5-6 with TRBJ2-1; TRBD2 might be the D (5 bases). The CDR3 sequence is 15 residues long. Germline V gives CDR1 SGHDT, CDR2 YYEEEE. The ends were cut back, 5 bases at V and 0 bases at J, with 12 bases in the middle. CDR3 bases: TGTGCCAGCAGTCCCGACACTAGCTCCTACAATGAGCAGTTCTTC. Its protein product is CASSPDTSSYNEQFF. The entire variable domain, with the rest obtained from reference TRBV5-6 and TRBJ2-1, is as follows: DAGVTQSPTHLIKTRGQQVTLRCSPKSGHDTVSWYQQALGQGPQFIFQYYEEEERQRGNFPDRFSGHQFPNYSSELNVNALLLGDSALYLCASSPDTSSYNEQFFGPGTRLTVL.

The CDR3 loop reads CASSLEGSGNQPQHF. The CDR3, as DNA: TGTGCCAGCAGCTTAGAGGGATCGGGAAATCAGCCCCAGCATTTT. This chain connects TRBV7-6 to TRBJ1-5; no clear D gene. The CDR3 contains 15 residues. Germline values: CDR1 SGHVS, CDR2 FNYEAQ. Trimming took off 1 base at V and 4 bases at J, with 11 bases between the two ends.

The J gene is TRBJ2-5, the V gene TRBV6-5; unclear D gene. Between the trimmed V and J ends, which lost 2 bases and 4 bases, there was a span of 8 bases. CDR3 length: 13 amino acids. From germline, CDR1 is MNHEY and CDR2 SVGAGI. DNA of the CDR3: TGTGCCAGCAGTTACGCGTTCGGAGAGACCCAGTACTTC. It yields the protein CASSYAFGETQYF.

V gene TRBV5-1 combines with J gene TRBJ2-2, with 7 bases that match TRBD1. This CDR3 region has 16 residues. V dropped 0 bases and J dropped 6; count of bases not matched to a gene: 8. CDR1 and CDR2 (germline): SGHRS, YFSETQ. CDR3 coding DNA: TGCGCCAGCAGCTTGGAATCACAGGGGCGGCCCGGGGAGCTGTTTTTT. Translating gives CASSLESQGRPGELFF.

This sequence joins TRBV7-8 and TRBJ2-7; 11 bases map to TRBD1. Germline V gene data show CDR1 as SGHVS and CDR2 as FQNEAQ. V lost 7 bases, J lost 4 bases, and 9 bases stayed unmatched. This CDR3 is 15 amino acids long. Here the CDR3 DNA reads TGTGCCAGCACTCGGGCGGGGACAGGGGGATACGAGCAGTACTTC. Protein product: CASTRAGTGGYEQYF.

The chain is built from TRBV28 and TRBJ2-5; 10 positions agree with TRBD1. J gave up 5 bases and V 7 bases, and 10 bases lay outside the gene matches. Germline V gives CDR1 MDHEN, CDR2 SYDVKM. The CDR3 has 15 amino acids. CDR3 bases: TGTGCCAGCACCATAGCCGGGACAGGGGATGAGACCCAGTACTTC. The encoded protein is CASTIAGTGDETQYF.

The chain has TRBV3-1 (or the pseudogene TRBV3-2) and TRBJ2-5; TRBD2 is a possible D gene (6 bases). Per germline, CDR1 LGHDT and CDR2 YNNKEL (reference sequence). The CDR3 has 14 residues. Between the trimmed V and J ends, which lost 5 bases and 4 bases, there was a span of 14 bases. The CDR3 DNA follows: TGTGCCAGCAGCTCGACTCGGAGGGCAGAGACCCAGTACTTC. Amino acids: CASSSTRRAETQYF.